The 28 T cell receptor beta chains listed next were all sequenced from one sample in a study of CD8 T cells in ankylosing spondylitis. Each CDR3 protein gets one entry after TCRdb re-called the 5' RACE reads with MiXCR. The sample yields some 250,000 distinct CDR3 sequences, over 8.5% seen once. The specimen was blood, either unsorted or a sorted T cell fraction (not recorded which). These receptors came from a male donor with ankylosing spondylitis or in good health (not recorded which).

This clonotype was detected many times. The chain has TRBV7-2 and TRBJ2-2; 10 nucleotides match TRBD1. V was clipped by 5 bases and J by 5 bases; unmatched bases: 5. Germline lookup yields CDR1 SGHTA and CDR2 FQGNSA. The CDR3 has 15 amino acids. CDR3 protein: CASSIGDRGTGELFF. The CDR3 nucleotides are TGTGCCAGCAGCATAGGGGACAGGGGAACCGGGGAGCTGTTTTTT. The full variable domain, rest sourced from reference TRBV7-2 and TRBJ2-2, is GAGVSQSPSNKVTEKGKDVELRCDPISGHTALYWYRQSLGQGLEFLIYFQGNSAPDKSGLPSDRFSAERTGGSVSTLTIQRTQQEDSAVYLCASSIGDRGTGELFFGEGSRLTVL.

There are many counts of this clonotype. The chain has TRBV20-1 and TRBJ2-1, with D possibly being TRBD1 or TRBD2 (5 bases each). This CDR3 is built from 15 residues. V was clipped by 1 base and J by 2 bases, with 12 bases between them. From germline, CDR1 is DFQATT and CDR2 SNEGSKA (reference sequence). This CDR3 reads CSARGPGAPYNEQFF. For the CDR3, the DNA is TGCAGTGCTAGAGGACCCGGGGCCCCCTACAATGAGCAGTTCTTC.

This clonotype was counted a few times. V and J are TRBV27 and TRBJ2-7; D not certain. Germline V lookup: CDR1 MNHEY, CDR2 SMNVEV (reference sequence). V gave up 5 bases and J gave up 2 bases, with 10 bases separating them. The CDR3 contains 13 residues. The CDR3: CASSHAVTYEQYF. The CDR3 bases are TGTGCCAGCAGTCATGCGGTTACCTACGAGCAGTACTTC.

This clonotype was observed a handful of times. CDR3 coding DNA: TGTGCCAGCAGCCGGGTGGGACAGCCGAGCACAGATACGCAGTATTTT. This sequence encodes CASSRVGQPSTDTQYF. V usage is TRBV5-5 and J usage is TRBJ2-3, with 7 bases identical to TRBD1. The CDR3 covers 16 residues. Per the germline V gene, CDR1 is SGHKS and CDR2 is YYEKEE (reference sequence). V shed 4 bases, J shed 0 bases, and the junction held 8 bases outside the gene matches.

This clonotype was detected ten times or more. The J gene is TRBJ2-7, the V gene TRBV29-1; weak D call: TRBD2 (6 bases). Germline lookup yields CDR1 SQVTM and CDR2 ANQGSEA. The CDR3 is made up of 10 amino acids. Deletions cut 4 bases from V and 6 bases from J, with 7 bases between. CDR3 region: CSVGGVEQYF. The CDR3 DNA follows: TGCAGCGTTGGGGGGGTCGAGCAGTACTTC.

This clonotype was detected ten times or more. This sequence joins TRBV10-3 and TRBJ2-5; D call uncertain. The CDR3 contains 13 residues. Germline loops: CDR1 ENHRY, CDR2 SYGVKD. V was cut by 0 bases and J by 5 bases, with 7 bases left in between. The CDR3 loop is CAISESTIETQYF. CDR3 nucleotide sequence: TGTGCCATCAGTGAGTCGACCATTGAGACCCAGTACTTC.

There are many counts of this clonotype. The chain links TRBV5-1 to TRBJ2-2, with a weak D call TRBD2 (5 bases). CDR3 size: 18 residues. V was trimmed by 4 bases and J by 1 base, leaving 20 bases between them. The germline V gene encodes CDR1 SGHRS and CDR2 YFSETQ. The CDR3 loop reads CASSVEEGANLNTGELFF. The CDR3 region has the DNA TGCGCCAGCAGCGTGGAAGAGGGAGCCAACCTGAACACCGGGGAGCTGTTTTTT.

This clonotype was seen a handful of times. CDR3 nucleotide sequence: TGTGCCAGTAGTTATAACTATGGCTACACCTTC. Translating gives CASSYNYGYTF. The chain couples TRBV19 to TRBJ1-2; no clear D gene. The V end was cut by 5 bases, the J end by 1 base, with 2 bases between. The germline gives CDR1 LNHDA, CDR2 SQIVND (reference sequence). The CDR3 totals 11 residues. The variable domain in full, completed from reference TRBV19 and TRBJ1-2, reads DGGITQSPKYLFRKEGQNVTLSCEQNLNHDAMYWYRQDPGQGLRLIYYSQIVNDFQKGDIAEGYSVSREKKESFPLTVTSAQKNPTAFYLCASSYNYGYTFGSGTRLTVV.

This clonotype was found many times. The chain is built from TRBV20-1 and TRBJ2-1; 13 bases agree with TRBD2. Germline CDR1 and CDR2: DFQATT and SNEGSKA (reference sequence). The CDR3 is 19 amino acids. Germline trimming cut 2 bases from V and 1 base from J; bases unmatched to any gene: 11. As DNA, the CDR3 is TGCAGTGCTAGACACCCCACTAGCGGGGGGGGCCAATCCTACAATGAGCAGTTCTTC. Its translation is CSARHPTSGGGQSYNEQFF.

V is TRBV19 and J is TRBJ1-1, with a tentative D call TRBD1 (6 bases). Germline lookup yields CDR1 LNHDA and CDR2 SQIVND (reference sequence). Trimming removed 3 bases from V and 5 bases from J, with 19 bases in between. The CDR3 extends over 16 amino acids. The CDR3 nucleotides are TGTGCCAGTAGTATTACAGGGTTAGGAGGAAGTACTGAAGCTTTCTTT. Amino acids: CASSITGLGGSTEAFF.

The chain is built from TRBV7-3 and TRBJ2-3; TRBD2 aligns across 10 bases. Per the germline V gene, CDR1 is SGHTA and CDR2 is FQGTGA. This CDR3 is built from 15 residues. Trimming cost V 5 bases and J 6 bases; bases outside gene matches: 8. The CDR3 spells CASSVSGGSGDTQYF. For the CDR3, the DNA is TGTGCCAGCAGCGTTAGCGGGGGGTCGGGGGATACGCAGTATTTT.

This clonotype was recorded a few times. The chain couples TRBV20-1 to TRBJ1-2; D gene uncertain. The CDR3 length is 12 residues. The germline V and J ends were trimmed by 1 base and 4 bases, with 7 bases remaining between them. CDR1 is DFQATT and CDR2 is SNEGSKA in the germline V gene (reference sequence). The CDR3 sequence is CSARGTSYGYTF. CDR3 in DNA: TGCAGTGCTAGAGGGACGAGCTATGGCTACACCTTC.

This clonotype was detected many times. The chain joins TRBV12-3 or TRBV12-4 to TRBJ2-1; D not certain. V dropped 8 bases and J dropped 11 bases, with 16 bases sitting between them. The CDR3 totals 12 residues. The CDR3 loop reads CASGRTGLKQFF. In DNA, the CDR3 is TGTGCCAGCGGCCGGACGGGCCTCAAGCAGTTCTTC.

The V gene is TRBV6-6, the J gene TRBJ2-7; perhaps TRBD1 as D (6 bases). Trimming shortened V by 0 bases and J by 5 bases, and 8 bases separated the two germline ends. The germline V gene has CDR1 MNHNY and CDR2 SVGAGI (reference sequence). This CDR3 spans 13 amino acids. The CDR3 DNA reads TGTGCCAGCAGTTACTCGACAGGACACGAGCAGTACTTC. It specifies CASSYSTGHEQYF.

This rearrangement joins TRBV27 to TRBJ1-5; D is unclear. With 3 bases removed from V and 2 bases from J, the gap between germline ends came to 17 bases. CDR1 is MNHEY, CDR2 SMNVEV, per germline (reference sequence). This CDR3 comprises 17 residues. This CDR3 reads CASSLRWDRRGNQPQHF. DNA of the CDR3: TGTGCCAGCAGTTTGCGGTGGGATCGGAGGGGCAATCAGCCCCAGCATTTT.

CDR3 DNA: TGTGCCAGCAGCTCAGACAGGTATAGCTCCTACGAGCAGTACTTC. Its translation: CASSSDRYSSYEQYF. This chain joins TRBV7-2 and TRBJ2-7; a weak D match, TRBD1 (6 bases). Trimming removed 4 bases from V and 0 bases from J, with 13 bases in between. The CDR3 totals 15 residues. Germline CDR1 and CDR2: SGHTA and FQGNSA.

There are many counts of this clonotype. The CDR3 loop is CASSQASVLHNEQFF. DNA for the CDR3: TGTGCCAGCAGCCAAGCTTCTGTACTACACAATGAGCAGTTCTTC. J is TRBJ2-1 and V is TRBV14; no firm D call. Trimming removed 1 base at V and 5 bases at J, with 12 bases between. Germline V gene sequence: CDR1 SGHDN, CDR2 FVKESK. The CDR3 is made up of 15 amino acids. Full variable domain (remainder filled in from reference TRBV14 and TRBJ2-1): EAGVTQFPSHSVIEKGQTVTLRCDPISGHDNLYWYRRVMGKEIKFLLHFVKESKQDESGMPNNRFLAERTGGTYSTLKVQPAELEDSGVYFCASSQASVLHNEQFFGPGTRLTVL.

In its sample, this clonotype was seen a few times. The chain uses TRBV5-6 and TRBJ2-1; 13 nucleotides match TRBD2. Germline CDR1 is SGHDT and CDR2 is YYEEEE. CDR3 size: 18 residues. V shed 4 bases and J 2 bases; nucleotides not matched to a gene: 9. As DNA, the CDR3 is TGTGCCAGCAGCGACGGACTAGCGGGAGATAGGCCCTACAATGAGCAGTTCTTC. It codes for CASSDGLAGDRPYNEQFF.

In this sample, this clonotype turned up many times. V is TRBV15 and J is TRBJ2-3, with a possible D match to TRBD1 (6 bases). The CDR3 sequence is 14 residues long. Germline lookup yields CDR1 LNHNV and CDR2 YYDKDF (reference sequence). The V gene lost 5 bases and the J gene lost 2 bases, with 11 bases spanning the gap. CDR3 protein: CATSEPGATDTQYF. CDR3 coding DNA: TGTGCCACCAGCGAGCCAGGGGCCACAGATACGCAGTATTTT.

This clonotype was seen only a few times. The chain has TRBV7-8 and TRBJ1-1; D unclear. Germline V CDR1 and CDR2: SGHVS, FQNEAQ. This CDR3 region has 15 residues. V was pared by 5 bases and J by 1 base, with 14 bases between. The CDR3 DNA is TGTGCCAGCAGCGGAAATAGAGACCCGAACACTGAAGCTTTCTTT. Its translation: CASSGNRDPNTEAFF.

This clonotype was seen at least ten times. The chain joins TRBV3-1 to TRBJ1-4; the D gene is possibly TRBD1 (6 bases). V was pared by 1 base and J by 8 bases, with 14 bases between. The CDR3 is made up of 15 amino acids. Germline CDR1 reads LGHDT; CDR2 reads YNNKEL (reference sequence). Written as DNA, the CDR3 is TGTGCCAGCAGCCAAGCATCAGGGGCGGGGGAAAAACTGTTTTTT. Translated: CASSQASGAGEKLFF.

This clonotype turned up a few times. V usage is TRBV9 and J usage is TRBJ2-7, with D perhaps TRBD1 (5 bases). Germline V gene lookup returns CDR1 SGDLS and CDR2 YYNGEE. The germline V and J ends were trimmed by 7 bases and 3 bases, with 11 bases remaining between them. The CDR3 is 12 amino acids. This CDR3 is CASAGQGYEQYF. CDR3 DNA sequence: TGTGCCAGCGCCGGCCAGGGCTACGAGCAGTACTTC.

The sample holds many counts of this clonotype. The genes are TRBV5-1 and TRBJ2-5; possible D gene TRBD2, 5 bases. Germline assignment: CDR1 SGHRS and CDR2 YFSETQ. The CDR3 runs 14 residues. V was shortened by 4 bases and J by 2 bases, with 12 bases between the two germline ends. CDR3 in amino acids: CASSHFGVQETQYF. CDR3 sequence (DNA): TGCGCCAGCAGCCATTTCGGGGTACAAGAGACCCAGTACTTC.

This clonotype was recorded many times. CDR3 loop: CASSERWLRAETQYF. The CDR3 DNA sequence: TGTGCCAGCAGCGAGAGGTGGTTGAGGGCCGAGACCCAGTACTTC. V is TRBV7-6 and J is TRBJ2-5; perhaps TRBD2 as D (5 bases). CDR3 length equals 15 residues. V was pared by 5 bases and J by 5 bases, with 18 bases between. Germline assignment: CDR1 SGHVS and CDR2 FNYEAQ.

V gene TRBV18 combines with J gene TRBJ1-1; 8 bases fit TRBD1. V lost 5 bases and J lost 5; bases outside the gene matches: 22. CDR1 KGHSH and CDR2 LQKENI come from the germline V gene. This CDR3 has 19 residues. CDR3 sequence reads: CASSSPRQGTPLEVTEAFF. DNA for the CDR3: TGTGCCAGCTCATCTCCTCGACAGGGGACCCCATTGGAGGTTACTGAAGCTTTCTTT.

This clonotype was observed many times. The V and J genes are TRBV9 and TRBJ2-6; D perhaps matches TRBD1 (5 bases). The CDR3 extends over 18 amino acids. CDR1 and CDR2 from the germline V gene are SGDLS and YYNGEE. V gave up 0 bases and J gave up 0 bases, with 13 bases separating them. CDR3 amino acids: CASSVARQSVSGANVLTF. CDR3 DNA: TGTGCCAGCAGCGTAGCTAGACAGTCTGTCTCTGGGGCCAACGTCCTGACTTTC.

This clonotype was counted many times. This chain joins TRBV20-1 and TRBJ1-5, with a weak D call TRBD1 (6 bases). The germline CDR1 and CDR2 sequences are DFQATT and SNEGSKA (reference sequence). V was clipped by 3 bases and J by 1 base, with 10 bases between them. This CDR3 contains 14 residues. The chain's CDR3 is CSASPGHSNQPQHF. In DNA form, the CDR3 reads TGCAGTGCTAGCCCGGGACACAGCAATCAGCCCCAGCATTTT.

A few counts support this clonotype. The chain links TRBV7-2 to TRBJ1-1; tentative D call: TRBD1 (5 bases). The CDR3 sequence is 13 residues long. The germline gives CDR1 SGHTA, CDR2 FQGNSA. The V end lost 5 bases, the J end lost 6 bases, and 13 bases lay between the germline ends. The CDR3 protein is CASSLGAGAEAFF. The DNA of the CDR3 is TGTGCCAGCAGCCTAGGGGCGGGGGCTGAAGCTTTCTTT. The variable domain in full, completed from reference TRBV7-2 and TRBJ1-1, reads GAGVSQSPSNKVTEKGKDVELRCDPISGHTALYWYRQSLGQGLEFLIYFQGNSAPDKSGLPSDRFSAERTGGSVSTLTIQRTQQEDSAVYLCASSLGAGAEAFFGQGTRLTVV.